This TCR beta chain emerged from a study of T cells after yellow fever vaccination. Study-level background: With SMART-Seq v4 Ultra Low Input, the fractions containing low cell numbers were prepared. General study results and limits: Post-booster repertoires contained most primary-vaccination clones again (about 95% CD4, about 90% CD8).

TCRdb analysed the 5' RACE reads with MiXCR anew, one entry per CDR3 protein. The top ten hold roughly a sixth of the sample, which has approximately 450,000 distinct CDR3 sequences, around a sixth seen once. In regard to this clonotype: Its antigen is currently unknown.

This TCR derives from a young man who received the YFV17D yellow fever vaccine. Sequenced material: PBMCs, taken before the yellow fever booster vaccination.

CDR3 sequence reads: CASSLGQGASYGYTF. The CDR3 DNA is TGTGCCAGCAGCCTAGGACAGGGGGCCTCCTATGGCTACACCTTC. This chain connects TRBV7-2 to TRBJ1-2, with 11 bases fitting TRBD1. This CDR3 region has 15 residues. The J segment lost 4 bases and the V segment lost 5 bases, leaving 6 bases of the junction unmatched. Germline-derived CDR1 and CDR2 are SGHTA and FQGNSA.